A selection of T cell receptor beta chains follows, all from one sample in a study of blood T cell repertoires in COVID-19. Some clones are missing from TCRdb's copy, which holds only in-frame ones; the method was immunoSEQ multiplex PCR. In the table there are some 40,000 clones, roughly 84% of which are singletons. The source material was peripheral blood. These receptors came from a man in his fifties with active or convalescent COVID-19. Both conserved end residues are part of each CDR3. Fields, in order: V gene, J gene, clone size, D gene, CDR3 length, CDR3 protein, CDR3 DNA. A D gene is named only where the DNA matches it firmly. A clone size is listed for some rows: how often the clone was seen (once, few, many), or a class if it is expanded.

V gene: TRBV11-2; J gene: TRBJ1-1; clone size: .; D gene: TRBD1; CDR3 length: 14; CDR3 protein: CASSARDRNTEAFF; CDR3 DNA: TGTGCCAGCAGCGCCCGGGACAGGAACACTGAAGCTTTCTTT
V gene: TRBV9; J gene: TRBJ1-2; clone size: .; D gene: .; CDR3 length: 13; CDR3 protein: CASSHVGGQGYTF; CDR3 DNA: TGTGCCAGCAGCCACGTGGGGGGGCAAGGCTACACCTTC
V gene: TRBV12-3/TRBV12-4; J gene: TRBJ1-1; clone size: .; D gene: TRBD1; CDR3 length: 13; CDR3 protein: CASNQGVNTEAFF; CDR3 DNA: TGTGCCAGCAATCAGGGGGTGAACACTGAAGCTTTCTTT
V gene: TRBV27; J gene: TRBJ2-7; clone size: once; D gene: .; CDR3 length: 15; CDR3 protein: CASSDRDSNNYEQYF; CDR3 DNA: TGTGCCAGCAGTGACCGGGATAGTAATAACTACGAGCAGTACTTC
V gene: TRBV19; J gene: TRBJ1-4; clone size: .; D gene: .; CDR3 length: 15; CDR3 protein: CASSDRQLKNEKLFF; CDR3 DNA: TGTGCCAGTAGTGACCGACAGTTAAAAAATGAAAAACTGTTTTTT
V gene: TRBV5-6; J gene: TRBJ1-6; clone size: .; D gene: .; CDR3 length: 15; CDR3 protein: CASSVGVPINSPLHF; CDR3 DNA: TGTGCCAGCAGCGTAGGGGTACCCATTAATTCACCCCTCCACTTT
V gene: TRBV12-3/TRBV12-4; J gene: TRBJ1-5; clone size: .; D gene: .; CDR3 length: 13; CDR3 protein: CASSPYSNQPQHF; CDR3 DNA: TGTGCCAGCAGTCCGTATAGCAATCAGCCCCAGCATTTT
V gene: TRBV11-3; J gene: TRBJ2-5; clone size: .; D gene: .; CDR3 length: 13; CDR3 protein: CASSLLGEETQYF; CDR3 DNA: TGTGCCAGCAGCCTGCTAGGGGAAGAGACCCAGTACTTC
V gene: TRBV9; J gene: TRBJ2-7; clone size: .; D gene: .; CDR3 length: 12; CDR3 protein: CASSAQDYEQYF; CDR3 DNA: TGTGCCAGCAGCGCCCAGGACTACGAGCAGTACTTC
V gene: TRBV30; J gene: TRBJ2-3; clone size: .; D gene: TRBD2; CDR3 length: 17; CDR3 protein: CAWSRADGTSGTDTQYF; CDR3 DNA: TGTGCCTGGAGTCGGGCCGACGGGACTAGCGGCACAGATACGCAGTATTTT
V gene: TRBV10-3; J gene: TRBJ1-2; clone size: few; D gene: .; CDR3 length: 13; CDR3 protein: CAISEESYYGYTF; CDR3 DNA: TGTGCCATCAGTGAGGAGTCGTATTATGGCTACACCTTC
V gene: TRBV11-2; J gene: TRBJ2-7; clone size: .; D gene: TRBD2; CDR3 length: 13; CDR3 protein: CASSPTTSGEQYF; CDR3 DNA: TGTGCCAGCAGCCCGACGACTAGCGGGGAGCAGTACTTC
V gene: TRBV29-1; J gene: TRBJ1-2; clone size: .; D gene: TRBD1; CDR3 length: 12; CDR3 protein: CSVQGLRHGYTF; CDR3 DNA: TGCAGCGTACAGGGGTTAAGGCATGGCTACACCTTC
V gene: TRBV30; J gene: TRBJ1-6; clone size: .; D gene: .; CDR3 length: 16; CDR3 protein: CAWGTAGSSYNSPLHF; CDR3 DNA: TGTGCCTGGGGAACCGCGGGGAGCTCCTATAATTCACCCCTCCACTTT
V gene: TRBV5-1; J gene: TRBJ2-5; clone size: .; D gene: TRBD2; CDR3 length: 18; CDR3 protein: CASSLRGLAGKSKETQYF; CDR3 DNA: TGCGCCAGCAGCTTGCGGGGACTAGCGGGGAAATCCAAAGAGACCCAGTACTTC
V gene: TRBV5-1; J gene: TRBJ1-5; clone size: .; D gene: TRBD1; CDR3 length: 14; CDR3 protein: CASSLGTGDQPQHF; CDR3 DNA: TGCGCCAGCAGTTTGGGGACAGGGGATCAGCCCCAGCATTTT
V gene: TRBV7-6; J gene: TRBJ2-5; clone size: .; D gene: .; CDR3 length: 16; CDR3 protein: CASSLSAAVVQETQYF; CDR3 DNA: TGTGCCAGCAGCTTATCGGCGGCGGTCGTGCAAGAGACCCAGTACTTC
V gene: TRBV9; J gene: TRBJ2-3; clone size: .; D gene: .; CDR3 length: 12; CDR3 protein: CASSVAADTQYF; CDR3 DNA: TGTGCCAGCAGCGTAGCGGCAGATACGCAGTATTTT
V gene: TRBV5-1; J gene: TRBJ1-1; clone size: once; D gene: TRBD1; CDR3 length: 19; CDR3 protein: CASSFTAPRPGGMNTEAFF; CDR3 DNA: TGCGCCAGCAGCTTTACCGCCCCGCGCCCAGGGGGCATGAACACTGAAGCTTTCTTT
V gene: TRBV5-1; J gene: TRBJ1-1; clone size: .; D gene: TRBD1; CDR3 length: 16; CDR3 protein: CASSRGQGGWSTEAFF; CDR3 DNA: TGCGCCAGCAGCAGGGGACAGGGAGGATGGAGCACTGAAGCTTTCTTT
V gene: TRBV7-2; J gene: TRBJ2-1; clone size: .; D gene: TRBD2; CDR3 length: 18; CDR3 protein: CASSLAWVSGGRYNEQFF; CDR3 DNA: TGTGCCAGCAGCTTAGCTTGGGTTAGCGGGGGTCGCTACAATGAGCAGTTCTTC
V gene: TRBV30; J gene: TRBJ1-4; clone size: .; D gene: .; CDR3 length: 15; CDR3 protein: CAWSVGAGVGEKLFF; CDR3 DNA: TGTGCCTGGAGTGTAGGGGCAGGGGTGGGTGAAAAACTGTTTTTT
V gene: TRBV11-2; J gene: TRBJ1-6; clone size: .; D gene: .; CDR3 length: 15; CDR3 protein: CASSPDGRKHSPLHF; CDR3 DNA: TGTGCCAGCAGCCCAGACGGCAGGAAACATTCACCCCTCCACTTT
V gene: TRBV19; J gene: TRBJ1-5; clone size: .; D gene: .; CDR3 length: 14; CDR3 protein: CASSMEGGRQPQHF; CDR3 DNA: TGTGCCAGTAGTATGGAAGGGGGAAGACAGCCCCAGCATTTT
V gene: TRBV28; J gene: TRBJ2-3; clone size: .; D gene: TRBD1; CDR3 length: 13; CDR3 protein: CASNNRGADTQYF; CDR3 DNA: TGTGCCAGCAACAACAGGGGGGCAGATACGCAGTATTTT
V gene: TRBV4-2; J gene: TRBJ2-2; clone size: few; D gene: .; CDR3 length: 15; CDR3 protein: CASSQELRESGELFF; CDR3 DNA: TGTGCCAGCAGCCAAGAGTTAAGGGAGTCTGGGGAGCTGTTTTTT
V gene: TRBV6-1; J gene: TRBJ2-3; clone size: .; D gene: TRBD2; CDR3 length: 16; CDR3 protein: CASSATSGGSTDTQYF; CDR3 DNA: TGTGCCAGCAGTGCGACTAGCGGGGGAAGCACAGATACGCAGTATTTT
V gene: TRBV7-9; J gene: TRBJ1-2; clone size: .; D gene: TRBD1; CDR3 length: 14; CDR3 protein: CASSTWTGEEGYTF; CDR3 DNA: TGTGCCAGCAGCACATGGACAGGGGAGGAGGGCTACACCTTC
V gene: TRBV10-2; J gene: TRBJ1-4; clone size: .; D gene: .; CDR3 length: 15; CDR3 protein: CASSSGSEINEKLFF; CDR3 DNA: TGCGCCAGCAGTAGCGGGAGCGAAATTAATGAAAAACTGTTTTTT
V gene: TRBV12-3/TRBV12-4; J gene: TRBJ1-5; clone size: .; D gene: .; CDR3 length: 13; CDR3 protein: CASRDGVGQPQHF; CDR3 DNA: TGTGCCAGCAGAGACGGGGTCGGACAGCCCCAGCATTTT
V gene: TRBV24-1; J gene: TRBJ2-3; clone size: .; D gene: TRBD1; CDR3 length: 18; CDR3 protein: CATSDQTGTGVSTDTQYF; CDR3 DNA: TGTGCCACCAGTGACCAAACCGGGACAGGGGTTAGCACAGATACGCAGTATTTT
V gene: TRBV6-5; J gene: TRBJ2-1; clone size: .; D gene: TRBD1; CDR3 length: 12; CDR3 protein: CASRPGQGKEFF; CDR3 DNA: TGTGCCAGCAGACCCGGACAGGGGAAGGAGTTCTTC
V gene: TRBV4-1; J gene: TRBJ1-2; clone size: .; D gene: TRBD1; CDR3 length: 15; CDR3 protein: CASSHQGQGYGGYTF; CDR3 DNA: TGCGCCAGCAGCCATCAGGGACAGGGGTATGGAGGCTACACCTTC
V gene: TRBV6-5; J gene: TRBJ1-5; clone size: .; D gene: .; CDR3 length: 15; CDR3 protein: CASSTGILGNQPQHF; CDR3 DNA: TGTGCCAGCAGTACAGGTATATTGGGCAATCAGCCCCAGCATTTT
V gene: TRBV5-3; J gene: TRBJ1-4; clone size: .; D gene: .; CDR3 length: 17; CDR3 protein: CARSLDRDRVLIEKLFF; CDR3 DNA: TGTGCCAGAAGCTTGGATCGTGACAGAGTACTAATTGAAAAACTGTTTTTT
V gene: TRBV11-2; J gene: TRBJ2-3; clone size: .; D gene: .; CDR3 length: 15; CDR3 protein: CASSLVTFGTDTQYF; CDR3 DNA: TGTGCCAGCAGCTTAGTCACATTTGGCACAGATACGCAGTATTTT
V gene: TRBV19; J gene: TRBJ1-1; clone size: .; D gene: TRBD1; CDR3 length: 14; CDR3 protein: CASDNYRGNTEAFF; CDR3 DNA: TGTGCCAGCGACAACTACAGGGGCAACACTGAAGCTTTCTTT
V gene: TRBV5-6; J gene: TRBJ2-3; clone size: .; D gene: TRBD1; CDR3 length: 15; CDR3 protein: CASSLGQGASNTQYF; CDR3 DNA: TGTGCCAGCAGCTTGGGACAGGGGGCTTCGAATACGCAGTATTTT
V gene: TRBV30; J gene: TRBJ1-5; clone size: .; D gene: TRBD1; CDR3 length: 16; CDR3 protein: CAWKDRGGVGNQPQHF; CDR3 DNA: TGTGCCTGGAAAGACAGGGGGGGGGTCGGCAATCAGCCCCAGCATTTT
V gene: TRBV10-2; J gene: TRBJ2-1; clone size: .; D gene: .; CDR3 length: 15; CDR3 protein: CASSDVRLADNEQFF; CDR3 DNA: TGCGCCAGCAGTGATGTCAGGCTAGCAGACAATGAGCAGTTCTTC
V gene: TRBV27; J gene: TRBJ2-3; clone size: .; D gene: TRBD2; CDR3 length: 15; CDR3 protein: CASSFKRGGTDTQYF; CDR3 DNA: TGTGCCAGCAGTTTTAAGCGGGGGGGCACAGATACGCAGTATTTT
V gene: TRBV1; J gene: TRBJ1-3; clone size: .; D gene: .; CDR3 length: 17; CDR3 protein: CTSSQAQGQERGNTIYF; CDR3 DNA: TGCACCAGCAGCCAAGCTCAAGGACAGGAACGGGGAAACACCATATATTTT
V gene: TRBV5-1; J gene: TRBJ2-2; clone size: once; D gene: TRBD1; CDR3 length: 14; CDR3 protein: CASSTGQVTGELFF; CDR3 DNA: TGCGCCAGCAGCACCGGACAGGTCACCGGGGAGCTGTTTTTT
V gene: TRBV7-6; J gene: TRBJ1-1; clone size: once; D gene: .; CDR3 length: 13; CDR3 protein: CASSAQGGTEAFF; CDR3 DNA: TGTGCCAGCAGCGCCCAGGGAGGAACTGAAGCTTTCTTT